The 17 T cell receptor beta chains given below trace back to one sample, sequenced in a study of vaccination and CD4 T cells after COVID-19. The study sequenced cultured CD4+ T cell DNA using the Oncomine TCR Beta short-read assay. MiXCR was run by TCRdb on the PCR reads, yielding one entry per CDR3 protein. The sample has roughly 20,000 distinct CDR3 sequences, 60% to 80% seen once. No cognate antigen is known for these TCRs. Noted treatment: roughly ten-day PBMC culture with coronavirus spike peptide pools or control peptides (ViraFEST assay). Material: CD4+ T cells from blood, cultured in vitro, obtained before SARS-CoV-2 vaccination. The receptors originated from a human donor who received a COVID-19 vaccine.

V usage is TRBV20-1 and J usage is TRBJ2-1; 8 nucleotides match TRBD2. The ends lost 1 base at V and 4 bases at J; junction bases unmatched: 6. CDR3 length equals 15 residues. The germline gives CDR1 DFQATT, CDR2 SNEGSKA (reference sequence). The CDR3 bases are TGCAGTGCTAGAGGAATTGCGGGGGGATACAATGAGCAGTTCTTC. Translated, it gives CSARGIAGGYNEQFF.

The chain carries TRBV2 and TRBJ1-3, with D possibly matching TRBD1 (5 bases). The V and J ends lost 0 bases and 1 base respectively, with 13 bases between them. The germline V gene has CDR1 SNHLY and CDR2 FYNNEI. The CDR3 is 17 amino acids. CDR3 residues: CASSEAAGRGSGNTIYF. DNA of the CDR3: TGTGCCAGCAGTGAAGCGGCAGGGAGAGGGTCTGGAAACACCATATATTTT.

This rearrangement joins TRBV5-1 to TRBJ2-7; 7 nucleotides agree with TRBD2. This CDR3 has 14 amino acids. V dropped 1 base and J dropped 10; count of bases not matched to a gene: 11. The germline gives CDR1 SGHRS, CDR2 YFSETQ. CDR3 DNA: TGCGCCAGCAGCTTGATCCAGCGGGGTGGGGAACAGTACTTC. It translates to CASSLIQRGGEQYF.

This clonotype was picked up a small number of times. The V call is TRBV20-1, the J call TRBJ1-5; maybe TRBD1 (5 bases). V shed 4 bases and J shed 1 base, with 20 bases lying between them. This CDR3 spans 17 amino acids. CDR1 DFQATT and CDR2 SNEGSKA come from the germline V gene (reference sequence). The CDR3 DNA reads as TGCAGTGCTACCCGTACTACGGCAGGGCTGAGCAATCAGCCCCAGCATTTT. Translating it yields CSATRTTAGLSNQPQHF.

The chain links TRBV27 to TRBJ1-2, with D possibly being TRBD1 (6 bases). This CDR3 region has 14 residues. V lost 5 bases and J lost 0, with 10 bases in between. Germline V gives CDR1 MNHEY, CDR2 SMNVEV (reference sequence). CDR3 in amino acids: CASSHEGANYGYTF. CDR3 DNA sequence: TGTGCCAGCAGTCACGAGGGGGCTAACTATGGCTACACCTTC.

This chain joins TRBV19 and TRBJ1-2; TRBD1 matches at 8 bases. CDR3 length equals 16 residues. V trimming: 4 bases; J trimming: 8 bases; junction bases outside the gene matches: 15. The germline V gene encodes CDR1 LNHDA and CDR2 SQIVND (reference sequence). As DNA, the CDR3 is TGTGCCAGTAGTACTCTGAGACAGGGGTCCGGCAACGGCTACACCTTC. It yields the protein CASSTLRQGSGNGYTF. Together with reference TRBV19 and TRBJ1-2, the CDR3 gives the full variable domain: DGGITQSPKYLFRKEGQNVTLSCEQNLNHDAMYWYRQDPGQGLRLIYYSQIVNDFQKGDIAEGYSVSREKKESFPLTVTSAQKNPTAFYLCASSTLRQGSGNGYTFGSGTRLTVV.

The V gene is TRBV12-5, the J gene TRBJ2-2; the D is unclear. In germline, CDR1 is LGHNT, CDR2 FRNRAP. V was clipped by 0 bases and J by 1 base, with 3 bases between them. This CDR3 has 14 residues. CDR3 sequence reads: CASGLVMNTGELFF. CDR3 nucleotides: TGTGCTAGTGGTTTGGTCATGAACACCGGGGAGCTGTTTTTT.

This sequence joins TRBV5-8 and TRBJ2-5, with no clear D. The CDR3 is 14 residues long. Germline V gene data show CDR1 as SGHTS and CDR2 as YDEGEE. V lost 0 bases and J 5 bases, leaving 11 bases between the germline ends. CDR3 residues: CASSLVTRRETQYF. DNA of the CDR3: TGTGCCAGCAGCTTGGTTACTCGGCGGGAGACCCAGTACTTC.

The J gene is TRBJ2-7, the V gene TRBV11-3; a possible D gene is TRBD2 (5 bases). Trimming took off 5 bases at V and 4 bases at J, with 15 bases between the two ends. The CDR3 runs to 14 residues. Germline V gene lookup returns CDR1 SGHNT and CDR2 YENEEA. The CDR3 nucleotides are TGTGCCAGCAGCCCCTCCGGGGATAGGTACGAGCAGTACTTC. This sequence encodes CASSPSGDRYEQYF.

The chain combines TRBV24-1 with TRBJ2-5, with D possibly being TRBD2 (6 bases). Germline V gene sequence: CDR1 KGHDR, CDR2 SFDVKD. V was clipped by 3 bases and J by 11 bases, with 18 bases between them. The CDR3 covers 14 residues. The CDR3 nucleotides are TGTGCCACCAGTGATGAACCAGGAACAGGACTACAGTACTTC. It is translated as CATSDEPGTGLQYF.

The V call is TRBV20-1, the J call TRBJ1-2; D possibly corresponds to TRBD1 (5 bases). This CDR3 contains 16 residues. The V gene's germline CDR1 is DFQATT and CDR2 SNEGSKA (reference sequence). The CDR3 DNA reads as TGCAGCCTTATAACCAGAAGGACACCCGATAACTATGGCTACACCTTC. Its translation is CSLITRRTPDNYGYTF.

The chain joins TRBV19 to TRBJ1-6; the D gene is possibly TRBD1 (6 bases). The germline gives CDR1 LNHDA, CDR2 SQIVND (reference sequence). Trimming removed 5 bases at V and 9 bases at J, with 23 bases between. The CDR3 runs 17 residues. The CDR3 sequence: CASSVDRQHPSGSPLHF. The CDR3 DNA sequence: TGTGCCAGTAGTGTCGACAGGCAACATCCTTCGGGTTCACCCCTCCACTTT.

The chain employs TRBV7-9 and TRBJ1-2; the D gene is possibly TRBD1 (6 bases). With 5 bases removed from V and 1 base from J, the gap between germline ends came to 8 bases. The CDR3 is 13 residues long. Germline CDR1 SEHNR, CDR2 FQNEAQ (reference sequence). CDR3 nucleotides: TGTGCCAGCAGCCCGGACAGTAACTATGGCTACACCTTC. Its translation is CASSPDSNYGYTF.

The chain combines TRBV30 with TRBJ1-6, with 11 bases identical to TRBD1. V was pared by 7 bases and J by 5 bases, with 10 bases of the junction left unmatched. The germline CDR1 and CDR2 sequences are GTSNPN and SVGIG (reference sequence). The CDR3 has 16 amino acids. The CDR3 nucleotides read TGTGCCTTAAAAAAGGGGGGACAGGGGGATAATTCACCCCTCCACTTT. Amino acid sequence: CALKKGGQGDNSPLHF. The variable domain in full, with the rest retrieved from reference TRBV30 and TRBJ1-6, is SQTIHQWPATLVQPVGSPLSLECTVEGTSNPNLYWYRQAAGRGLQLLFYSVGIGQISSEVPQNLSASRPQDRQFILSSKKLLLSDSGFYLCALKKGGQGDNSPLHFGNGTRLTVT.

The V gene is TRBV15, the J gene TRBJ2-7; 8 positions match TRBD2. The CDR3 runs to 15 residues. Germline lookup yields CDR1 LNHNV and CDR2 YYDKDF (reference sequence). J gave up 2 bases and V 0 bases, and 3 bases lay outside the gene matches. The CDR3 loop reads CATSRDKAGAYEQYF. CDR3 bases: TGTGCCACCAGCAGAGATAAAGCGGGGGCCTACGAGCAGTACTTC.

V is TRBV2 and J is TRBJ1-1; D gene uncertain. V shed 3 bases and J shed 1 base, with 6 bases lying between them. CDR1 SNHLY and CDR2 FYNNEI come from the germline V gene. This CDR3 has 13 residues. The DNA of the CDR3 is TGTGCCAGCAGTGACGAGGCGAACACTGAAGCTTTCTTT. Its translation: CASSDEANTEAFF. Complete variable domain (other parts from reference TRBV2 and TRBJ1-1): EPEVTQTPSHQVTQMGQEVILRCVPISNHLYFYWYRQILGQKVEFLVSFYNNEISEKSEIFDDQFSVERPDGSNFTLKIRSTKLEDSAMYFCASSDEANTEAFFGQGTRLTVV.

This sequence joins TRBV5-4 and TRBJ1-1; TRBD1 might be the D (5 bases). Germline values: CDR1 SGHNT, CDR2 YYREEE (reference sequence). The CDR3 covers 15 residues. Trimming left V 4 bases short and J 7 bases short, with 20 bases between. The CDR3 is CASSLAGTDLYEAFF. The CDR3 bases are TGTGCCAGCAGCCTGGCCGGGACGGATCTTTATGAAGCTTTCTTT. Variable domain in full (rest from reference TRBV5-4 and TRBJ1-1): ETGVTQSPTHLIKTRGQQVTLRCSSQSGHNTVSWYQQALGQGPQFIFQYYREEENGRGNFPPRFSGLQFPNYSSELNVNALELDDSALYLCASSLAGTDLYEAFFGQGTRLTVV.